Following are 13 T cell receptor beta chains from one sample sequenced in a study of blood T cell repertoires in COVID-19. The protocol was immunoSEQ multiplex PCR, while the TCRdb copy is restricted to in-frame clones and leaves out a portion. The sample records tens of thousands of clones, around 80% being singletons. Sequenced material: peripheral blood. The receptor set was obtained from a human donor in a cohort sampled during active COVID-19.

This clone was detected only once. The chain joins TRBV20-1 to TRBJ1-2; D is possibly TRBD1 (5 bases). CDR1 is DFQATT, CDR2 SNEGSKA, per germline (reference sequence). V was cut by 3 bases and J by 8 bases, with 10 bases left in between. CDR3 size: 11 residues. The CDR3 spells CSASRTLGYTF. DNA for the CDR3: TGCAGTGCTAGTAGGACACTCGGCTACACCTTC.

The gene calls are TRBV5-4 and TRBJ1-2, with 9 nucleotides matching TRBD1. Germline trimming cut 2 bases from V and 4 bases from J; bases unmatched to any gene: 6. Germline V gene lookup returns CDR1 SGHNT and CDR2 YYREEE (reference sequence). CDR3 length: 15 residues. CDR3 sequence (DNA): TGTGCCAGCAGCTTAAACAGGGGGCAGAGCTATGGCTACACCTTC. This encodes CASSLNRGQSYGYTF.

The genes are TRBV4-2 and TRBJ1-3; D is unclear. CDR1 is LGHNA and CDR2 is YNFKEQ in the germline V gene. Trimming cost V 4 bases and J 4 bases, with 17 bases left between them. The CDR3 loop spans 16 amino acids. CDR3 sequence: CASSPRARDGGNTIYF. The CDR3 DNA is TGTGCCAGCAGCCCTCGCGCGAGGGATGGAGGAAACACCATATATTTT.

The V and J genes are TRBV5-4 and TRBJ2-5; 10 bases line up with TRBD2. This CDR3 region has 14 residues. J gave up 5 bases and V 3 bases, and 4 bases lay outside the gene matches. Per germline, CDR1 SGHNT and CDR2 YYREEE (reference sequence). The CDR3 DNA is TGTGCCAGCAGCTCTAGCGGGAGCGTCGAGACCCAGTACTTC. Its translation: CASSSSGSVETQYF.

The rearrangement uses TRBV5-1 and TRBJ2-5, with a tentative D call TRBD2 (7 bases). Germline V gene sequence: CDR1 SGHRS, CDR2 YFSETQ. Trimming left V 0 bases short and J 4 bases short, with 13 bases between. This CDR3 has 15 amino acids. The CDR3 spells CASSLAKGGRETQYF. The CDR3 DNA follows: TGCGCCAGCAGCTTGGCCAAGGGGGGGCGAGAGACCCAGTACTTC. Full variable domain (outside the CDR3, taken from reference TRBV5-1 and TRBJ2-5): KAGVTQTPRYLIKTRGQQVTLSCSPISGHRSVSWYQQTPGQGLQFLFEYFSETQRNKGNFPGRFSGRQFSNSRSEMNVSTLELGDSALYLCASSLAKGGRETQYFGPGTRLLVL.

This clone showed up many times. V usage is TRBV18 and J usage is TRBJ2-1; 7 nucleotides align to TRBD2. V was pared by 0 bases and J by 5 bases, with 10 bases of the junction left unmatched. The CDR3 has 17 amino acids. Germline-derived CDR1 and CDR2 are KGHSH and LQKENI. CDR3 in amino acids: CASSPPGSAGAHNEQFF. The CDR3 DNA sequence: TGTGCCAGCTCACCACCGGGTTCCGCGGGAGCCCACAATGAGCAGTTCTTC.

The chain has TRBV7-3 and TRBJ2-3; 11 positions agree with TRBD2. The CDR3 spans 16 residues. CDR1 SGHTA and CDR2 FQGTGA come from the germline V gene. V dropped 2 bases and J dropped 2; count of bases not matched to a gene: 3. The CDR3 is CASSLGLAGSTDTQYF. The CDR3 nucleotides read TGTGCCAGCAGCTTAGGACTAGCGGGTTCCACAGATACGCAGTATTTT.

The rearrangement joins TRBV4-1 to TRBJ2-3; TRBD2 might be the D (5 bases). The CDR3 sequence is 16 residues long. The germline V and J ends were trimmed by 3 bases and 0 bases, with 13 bases remaining between them. The germline gives CDR1 MGHRA, CDR2 YSYEKL. CDR3 loop: CASSQVLGSSTDTQYF. In nucleotides, the CDR3 is TGCGCCAGCAGCCAGGTCTTGGGGAGCAGCACAGATACGCAGTATTTT.

The CDR3 loop reads CSVATGLYGYTF. CDR3 coding DNA: TGCAGCGTCGCCACAGGGCTCTATGGCTACACCTTC. This chain links TRBV29-1 with TRBJ1-2, with D possibly being TRBD1 (6 bases). The CDR3 is 12 residues long. CDR1 is SQVTM, CDR2 ANQGSEA, per germline. Between the trimmed V and J ends, which lost 6 bases and 4 bases, there was a span of 12 bases.

This clone has ten or more counts. The chain uses TRBV19 and TRBJ1-4, with D hard to call. Deletions cut 1 base from V and 3 bases from J, with 9 bases between. CDR3 length: 15 residues. Germline CDR1 LNHDA, CDR2 SQIVND (reference sequence). CDR3 sequence: CASSIVRGPNEKLFF. CDR3 nucleotide sequence: TGTGCCAGTAGTATAGTCCGTGGGCCTAATGAAAAACTGTTTTTT.

This clone occurred once. A junction end diverges from the germline sequence, so it may reflect a read error. The V call is TRBV7-9, the J call TRBJ2-7, with 11 bases that match TRBD2. CDR1 is SEHNR and CDR2 is FQNEAQ in the germline V gene (reference sequence). CDR3 size: 13 residues. CDR3 nucleotides: TGTGCCAGCAGCCTAGCGGGAGGACTCGAGCAGTACTTC. It translates to CASSLAGGLEQYF.

The gene calls are TRBV6-4 and TRBJ2-3, with 10 bases aligning to TRBD2. Germline loops: CDR1 MRHNA, CDR2 SNTAGT. J gave up 4 bases and V 0 bases, and 4 bases lay outside the gene matches. This CDR3 has 16 amino acids. CDR3 residues: CASSDSATSGPDTQYF. CDR3 coding DNA: TGTGCCAGCAGTGACTCAGCGACTAGCGGGCCAGATACGCAGTATTTT.

V gene TRBV29-1 combines with J gene TRBJ2-7; TRBD1 agrees at 9 bases. This CDR3 comprises 12 residues. In germline, CDR1 is SQVTM, CDR2 ANQGSEA. Trimming removed 6 bases from V and 4 bases from J; junction bases left unmatched: 4. The CDR3 coding sequence is TGCAGCGTCCGAGGGACAGGGTACGAGCAGTACTTC. Translation: CSVRGTGYEQYF.